The rows below give T cell receptor beta chains drawn from one sample of a study of control samples from healthy donors and cancer patients. Here immunoSEQ multiplex PCR was the method, and the copy in TCRdb shows in-frame clones only, minus some. Of under 450,000 clones listed, roughly 90% were seen once; the top ten hold more than 6%. Sample: PBMCs. All receptors come from a man aged 35 to 55 with head and neck cancer. Each CDR3 is given with its conserved first and last residue.

V gene	J gene	CDR3 protein
TRBV19	TRBJ2-3	CASSMGTGGDTQYF
TRBV5-4	TRBJ1-1	CASSWTGGRNTEAFF
TRBV27	TRBJ2-6	CASSFRIAASGANVLTF
TRBV6-5	TRBJ2-3	CASSFGSSTDTQYF
TRBV7-9	TRBJ2-7	CASNWGTGTGEQYF
TRBV6-5	TRBJ1-2	CASSYSSQEVGYTF
TRBV7-3	TRBJ1-1	CASSLAGGSLNTEAFF
TRBV9	TRBJ1-2	CASTSEKRGQEPFNYGYTF
TRBV27	TRBJ2-7	CASSLRYGVYEQYF
TRBV5-1	TRBJ1-1	CASSFIAQNTEAFF
TRBV14	TRBJ2-5	CASSLNRVETQYF
TRBV30	TRBJ2-7	CACEVQGLYEQYF
TRBV7-3	TRBJ1-2	CASSQGRGNGYTF
TRBV18	TRBJ1-5	CASSQTRRQGIPYSNQPQHF
TRBV19	TRBJ1-2	CASTPLRVTSGRVGYTF
TRBV19	TRBJ2-1	CAIGDWGEQFF
TRBV5-5	TRBJ1-4	CASSQQGAPEKLFF
TRBV4-1	TRBJ1-2	CASSPSPVVVYGYTF
TRBV19	TRBJ2-7	CASSIRPGQGYEQYF
TRBV4-3	TRBJ2-4	CASSQGTGFIQYF
TRBV12-3/TRBV12-4	TRBJ1-2	CASRDGDLGGYTF
TRBV4-1	TRBJ2-7	CASSQEAGGPYEQYF
TRBV5-4	TRBJ1-1	CASSYLTGDAFF
TRBV30	TRBJ1-2	CAWSIGGGYTF
TRBV7-3	TRBJ2-2	CASSLHQQGTGELFF
TRBV3-1/TRBV3-2	TRBJ1-6	CASSPGQGDSPLHF
TRBV6-1	TRBJ2-7	CASSEWFYEQYF
TRBV27	TRBJ2-5	CASSLSGREGETQYF
TRBV28	TRBJ1-2	CASSLVLGTYGYTF
TRBV28	TRBJ2-1	CASTSPYNEQFF
TRBV4-2	TRBJ2-2	CASSQGEGQGRTGELFF
TRBV19	TRBJ2-3	CASSAPGTGVSTDTQYF
TRBV6-5	TRBJ2-7	CASSYGREKYF
TRBV2	TRBJ1-6	CATALRGGSPLHF
TRBV25-1	TRBJ1-4	CASSPSGEKLFF
TRBV19	TRBJ1-5	CASSELLGNQPQHF
TRBV6-5	TRBJ1-1	CASTKGAANTEAFF
TRBV5-1	TRBJ2-5	CASSPLGVQETQYF
TRBV3-1/TRBV3-2	TRBJ1-4	CASSQAFRRAEKLFF
TRBV4-2	TRBJ2-1	CASSARTSGGRYNEQFF
TRBV3-1/TRBV3-2	TRBJ1-6	CASSQDKGLKDSPLHF
TRBV6-5	TRBJ1-2	CASSPTEGYGYTF
TRBV29-1	TRBJ2-7	CSVVGTGDLYEQYF
TRBV27	TRBJ2-1	CASSSGLAGSNEQFF
TRBV12-3/TRBV12-4	TRBJ1-1	CASSLDRYTEAFF
TRBV10-1	TRBJ1-2	CASSRTVDYGYTF
TRBV28	TRBJ2-7	CASRTPIGRARPVDEQYF
TRBV2	TRBJ1-1	CASSDTNSHPGTVNTEAFF
TRBV9	TRBJ1-6	CASSAYTGEGNSPLHF
TRBV6-6	TRBJ2-3	CASHLLAASTDTQYF
TRBV7-3	TRBJ2-1	CASSPLTSSYNEQFF
TRBV11-1	TRBJ2-2	CASSLVGQGSGELFF
TRBV28	TRBJ1-3	CASTGDPGNTIYF
TRBV9	TRBJ2-2	CASSVGLAGVGELFF
TRBV11-2	TRBJ1-2	CASSLGAQGAEGYTF